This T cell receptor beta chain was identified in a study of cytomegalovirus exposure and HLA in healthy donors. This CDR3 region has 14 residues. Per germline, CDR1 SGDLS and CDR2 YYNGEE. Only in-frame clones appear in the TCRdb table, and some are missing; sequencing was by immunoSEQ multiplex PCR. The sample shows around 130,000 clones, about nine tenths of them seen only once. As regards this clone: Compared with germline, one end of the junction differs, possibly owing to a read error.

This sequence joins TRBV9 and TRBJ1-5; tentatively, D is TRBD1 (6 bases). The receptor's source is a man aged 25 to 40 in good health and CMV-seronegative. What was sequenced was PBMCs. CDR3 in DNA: TGTGCCAGCAGCGTAGAAGGGGGAAATCGGCCCCAGCATTTT. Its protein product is CASSVEGGNRPQHF.